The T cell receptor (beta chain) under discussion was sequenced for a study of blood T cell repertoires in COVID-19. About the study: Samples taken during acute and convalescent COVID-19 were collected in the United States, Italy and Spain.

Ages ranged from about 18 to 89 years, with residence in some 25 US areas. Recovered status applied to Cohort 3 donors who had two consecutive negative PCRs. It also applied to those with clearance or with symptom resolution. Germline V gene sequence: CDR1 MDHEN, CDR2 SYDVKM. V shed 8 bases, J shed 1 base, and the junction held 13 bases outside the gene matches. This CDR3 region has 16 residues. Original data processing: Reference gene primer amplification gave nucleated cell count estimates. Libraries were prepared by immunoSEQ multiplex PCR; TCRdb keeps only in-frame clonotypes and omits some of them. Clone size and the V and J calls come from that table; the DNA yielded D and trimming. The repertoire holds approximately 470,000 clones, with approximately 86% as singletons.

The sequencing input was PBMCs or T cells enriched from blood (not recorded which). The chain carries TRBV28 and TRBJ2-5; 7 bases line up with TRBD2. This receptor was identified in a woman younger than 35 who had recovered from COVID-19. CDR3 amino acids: CASCPMTGGSQETQYF. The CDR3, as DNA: TGTGCCAGCTGTCCGATGACGGGGGGATCCCAAGAGACCCAGTACTTC.